What follows are 24 T cell receptor beta chains derived from one specimen sequenced in a study of T-cell reconstitution after alpha-beta-depleted transplantation in children. The TCRbeta library incorporated unique molecular identifiers. Each CDR3 protein gets one entry after TCRdb re-called the PCR reads with MiXCR. The profile shows some 450,000 distinct CDR3 sequences, 43% of them singletons. The sample in question was PBMCs, obtained before TCRalphabeta/CD19-depleted stem cell transplant. The receptor source for this set is a girl aged 2-10 years with aplastic anemia, due to receive a stem cell transplant.

The chain recombines TRBV6-9 with TRBJ1-2; D remains unclear. CDR1 MNHGY and CDR2 SVAAGI come from the germline V gene. This CDR3 is built from 14 residues. Trimming shortened V by 6 bases and J by 6 bases, and 17 bases separated the two germline ends. CDR3 amino acids: CASRAGAGLDGYTF. DNA of the CDR3: TGTGCCAGCAGAGCAGGTGCTGGGCTGGATGGCTACACCTTC.

In its sample, this clonotype was seen a few times. This sequence joins TRBV20-1 and TRBJ2-5, with 7 bases matching TRBD1. This CDR3 comprises 17 residues. Germline V gene data show CDR1 as DFQATT and CDR2 as SNEGSKA (reference sequence). V shed 6 bases and J 2 bases; nucleotides not matched to a gene: 18. CDR3 protein: CSATPASGTGQQETQYF. DNA of the CDR3: TGCAGTGCCACTCCGGCGTCGGGGACGGGACAGCAAGAGACCCAGTACTTC.

This chain links TRBV28 with TRBJ2-7; no firm D call. There are 11 residues in the CDR3. CDR1 MDHEN and CDR2 SYDVKM come from the germline V gene. Trimming took off 0 bases at V and 7 bases at J, with 4 bases between the two ends. The CDR3 loop reads CASSLWEEQYF. CDR3 nucleotides: TGTGCCAGCAGTTTATGGGAGGAGCAGTACTTC.

This rearrangement joins TRBV4-2 to TRBJ2-3, with TRBD2 identical over 7 bases. Germline V gene sequence: CDR1 LGHNA, CDR2 YNFKEQ. The ends lost 4 bases at V and 2 bases at J; junction bases unmatched: 6. The CDR3 contains 15 residues. CDR3 loop: CASSPGGFFTDTQYF. The CDR3 DNA reads TGTGCCAGCAGCCCCGGGGGGTTCTTCACAGATACGCAGTATTTT.

This clonotype was seen a handful of times. The chain employs TRBV5-1 and TRBJ1-2, with a weak D call TRBD1 (6 bases). With 0 bases removed from V and 6 bases from J, the gap between germline ends came to 15 bases. CDR1 and CDR2 (germline): SGHRS, YFSETQ. The CDR3 length is 15 residues. This CDR3 reads CASSLAGVPSDGYTF. Written as DNA, the CDR3 is TGCGCCAGCAGCTTGGCAGGGGTACCTTCGGATGGCTACACCTTC.

The rearrangement uses TRBV27 and TRBJ2-1, with 11 bases lining up with TRBD2. Germline V gene sequence: CDR1 MNHEY, CDR2 SMNVEV (reference sequence). The CDR3 covers 15 residues. V lost 3 bases to trimming and J lost 8 bases; unmatched junction nucleotides: 6. Here the CDR3 DNA reads TGTGCCAGCAGTTTCCTAGCGGGGGGCCAGGATGAGCAGTTCTTC. It codes for CASSFLAGGQDEQFF.

This clonotype was detected a few times. The CDR3 bases are TGTGCCAGCAGTCCCTCCTTTTTTCCAGCGGGAGGGCCTAACCAAGAGACCCAGTACTTC. It codes for CASSPSFFPAGGPNQETQYF. The chain joins TRBV27 to TRBJ2-5; 10 positions match TRBD2. The junction had 18 bases not matched to a gene; V was cut back by 5 bases and J by 0 bases. CDR1 MNHEY and CDR2 SMNVEV come from the germline V gene (reference sequence). The length of the CDR3 is 20 residues.

The chain joins TRBV12-3 or TRBV12-4 to TRBJ2-3; perhaps TRBD1 as D (6 bases). With 8 bases removed from V and 4 bases from J, the gap between germline ends came to 19 bases. This CDR3 contains 15 residues. DNA of the CDR3: TGTGCCAGCCACTGGTGGACAGAACCCCCAGATACGCAGTATTTT. Protein product: CASHWWTEPPDTQYF.

The J gene is TRBJ2-1, the V gene TRBV27; tentative D call: TRBD2 (5 bases). Germline values: CDR1 MNHEY, CDR2 SMNVEV (reference sequence). V lost 8 bases, J lost 5 bases, and 16 bases lay in between. This CDR3 is 14 amino acids long. The CDR3 here is CASQPPGEDNEQFF. The CDR3 nucleotides are TGTGCCAGCCAGCCCCCCGGGGAAGACAATGAGCAGTTCTTC.

About this clonotype: With a much larger clone just one base away, this may be a read error. The CDR3 DNA is TGCAGTCTCAAGACAGCAGAGACCCAGTACTTC. The encoded protein is CSLKTAETQYF. The V gene is TRBV20-1, the J gene TRBJ2-5; D possibly corresponds to TRBD1 (5 bases). CDR3 size: 11 residues. The V and J ends lost 8 bases and 4 bases respectively, with 11 bases between them. Per germline, CDR1 DFQATT and CDR2 SNEGSKA (reference sequence).

The rearrangement uses TRBV27 and TRBJ1-2; D remains ambiguous. This CDR3 has 14 amino acids. With 5 bases removed from V and 4 bases from J, the gap between germline ends came to 14 bases. Germline-derived CDR1 and CDR2 are MNHEY and SMNVEV (reference sequence). This CDR3 reads CASSAEGRFYGYTF. The CDR3 DNA reads TGTGCCAGCAGTGCGGAAGGGCGGTTCTATGGCTACACCTTC.

This clonotype occurred many times. The J gene is TRBJ1-5, the V gene TRBV7-9, with no clear D. Looked up from germline, CDR1 is SEHNR and CDR2 is FQNEAQ (reference sequence). The CDR3 has 11 amino acids. The V gene lost 8 bases and the J gene lost 5 bases, with 7 bases spanning the gap. CDR3 loop: CASGLDQPQHF. The CDR3 nucleotides read TGTGCCAGCGGTCTTGATCAGCCCCAGCATTTT.

V usage is TRBV29-1 and J usage is TRBJ2-1, with a weak D call TRBD2 (5 bases). CDR1 is SQVTM and CDR2 is ANQGSEA in the germline V gene. CDR3 length equals 15 residues. The V end was cut by 1 base, the J end by 6 bases, with 16 bases between. CDR3 in amino acids: CSVEGPRTWSNEQFF. The CDR3 DNA reads TGCAGCGTTGAAGGCCCCAGGACTTGGAGCAATGAGCAGTTCTTC.

This clonotype has only a few counts. The chain recombines TRBV7-9 with TRBJ2-7; perhaps D is TRBD1 or TRBD2 (5 bases each). The CDR3 contains 13 residues. The ends were cut back, 3 bases at V and 7 bases at J, with 13 bases in the middle. Germline V gene sequence: CDR1 SEHNR, CDR2 FQNEAQ (reference sequence). The CDR3 DNA reads TGTGCCAGCAGCTTCGTAGGGGACGGAGAGCAGTACTTC. Translating it yields CASSFVGDGEQYF.

This clonotype was observed at least ten times. This chain connects TRBV5-1 to TRBJ1-4, with a tentative D call TRBD1 (5 bases). V lost 0 bases to trimming and J lost 0 bases, with 12 bases between them. Germline-derived CDR1 and CDR2 are SGHRS and YFSETQ. This CDR3 is 17 amino acids long. The CDR3 spells CASSLAFLGATNEKLFF. DNA for the CDR3: TGCGCCAGCAGCTTGGCATTTTTGGGGGCAACTAATGAAAAACTGTTTTTT.

The J gene is TRBJ2-4, the V gene TRBV20-1; TRBD2 matches at 10 bases. The germline gives CDR1 DFQATT, CDR2 SNEGSKA (reference sequence). This CDR3 is built from 14 residues. J was trimmed by 5 bases and V by 3 bases; bases with no gene match: 4. CDR3 coding DNA: TGCAGTGCTAGGATTAGCGGGAGGCAAAACATTCAGTACTTC. This gives the protein CSARISGRQNIQYF.

In this sample, this clonotype turned up many times. The V call is TRBV4-1, the J call TRBJ2-1; D is possibly TRBD1 (6 bases). The germline CDR1 and CDR2 sequences are MGHRA and YSYEKL. The CDR3 loop spans 15 amino acids. Trimming removed 4 bases at V and 10 bases at J, with 20 bases between. This chain's CDR3 is CASSLSRGEPTEQFF. In DNA, the CDR3 is TGCGCCAGCAGCCTCTCCAGGGGTGAGCCCACGGAGCAGTTCTTC.

This clonotype was recorded a few times. The chain carries TRBV5-1 and TRBJ1-5, with D tentatively TRBD1 (5 bases). V was pared by 0 bases and J by 4 bases, with 11 bases between. Germline values: CDR1 SGHRS, CDR2 YFSETQ. There are 15 residues in the CDR3. DNA of the CDR3: TGCGCCAGCAGCTTGGTGGCAGGGACTAATCAGCCCCAGCATTTT. This gives the protein CASSLVAGTNQPQHF.

Many counts were recorded for this clonotype. The chain couples TRBV7-9 to TRBJ1-2; D not resolved. The ends were cut back, 3 bases at V and 0 bases at J, with 11 bases in the middle. This CDR3 region has 15 residues. Germline assignment: CDR1 SEHNR and CDR2 FQNEAQ (reference sequence). The DNA for the CDR3 is TGTGCCAGCAGCTTTTCGGAATCATCTAACTATGGCTACACCTTC. This translates into CASSFSESSNYGYTF.

The chain is built from TRBV4-1 and TRBJ2-1; D perhaps matches TRBD2 (7 bases). The CDR3 sequence is 16 residues long. Germline V gene sequence: CDR1 MGHRA, CDR2 YSYEKL. The V end lost 0 bases, the J end lost 3 bases, and 12 bases lay between the germline ends. The chain's CDR3 is CASSQERGGLYNEQFF. The CDR3 nucleotides are TGCGCCAGCAGCCAAGAACGCGGGGGCCTCTACAATGAGCAGTTCTTC.

Ten or more counts support this clonotype. The chain uses TRBV12-3 or TRBV12-4 and TRBJ1-4; no firm D call. Trimming pared 2 bases from V and 8 bases from J, leaving 9 bases between. The CDR3 runs to 13 residues. CDR3 sequence (DNA): TGTGCCAGCAGTTTAAACCTGCGGGAAAAACTGTTTTTT. Translation gives CASSLNLREKLFF.

The rearrangement uses TRBV4-1 and TRBJ2-3; possibly TRBD1 or TRBD2 for D (6 bases each). The ends were cut back, 4 bases at V and 0 bases at J, with 11 bases in the middle. CDR1 MGHRA and CDR2 YSYEKL come from the germline V gene. This CDR3 is 15 amino acids long. The CDR3 nucleotides read TGCGCCAGCAGCCGCACAGGGACTAGCACAGATACGCAGTATTTT. Amino acids: CASSRTGTSTDTQYF.

This rearrangement joins TRBV5-1 to TRBJ2-1; D could derive from TRBD1 or TRBD2 (5 bases each). Per germline, CDR1 SGHRS and CDR2 YFSETQ. The CDR3 consists of 15 residues. The ends were cut back, 3 bases at V and 2 bases at J, with 12 bases in the middle. CDR3 sequence (DNA): TGCGCCAGCAGCTCCGGGACCACGACCTACAATGAGCAGTTCTTC. Protein: CASSSGTTTYNEQFF.

The rearrangement links TRBV20-1 to TRBJ2-1; the match to TRBD2 covers 9 bases. This CDR3 contains 15 residues. After removal of 5 bases from V and 8 bases from J, the junction contained 13 bases not matched to a gene. Germline V gives CDR1 DFQATT, CDR2 SNEGSKA (reference sequence). The CDR3 bases are TGCAGTGCTGTAGACCGTAGCGGGAGCTTCGATGAGCAGTTCTTC. Translation: CSAVDRSGSFDEQFF.